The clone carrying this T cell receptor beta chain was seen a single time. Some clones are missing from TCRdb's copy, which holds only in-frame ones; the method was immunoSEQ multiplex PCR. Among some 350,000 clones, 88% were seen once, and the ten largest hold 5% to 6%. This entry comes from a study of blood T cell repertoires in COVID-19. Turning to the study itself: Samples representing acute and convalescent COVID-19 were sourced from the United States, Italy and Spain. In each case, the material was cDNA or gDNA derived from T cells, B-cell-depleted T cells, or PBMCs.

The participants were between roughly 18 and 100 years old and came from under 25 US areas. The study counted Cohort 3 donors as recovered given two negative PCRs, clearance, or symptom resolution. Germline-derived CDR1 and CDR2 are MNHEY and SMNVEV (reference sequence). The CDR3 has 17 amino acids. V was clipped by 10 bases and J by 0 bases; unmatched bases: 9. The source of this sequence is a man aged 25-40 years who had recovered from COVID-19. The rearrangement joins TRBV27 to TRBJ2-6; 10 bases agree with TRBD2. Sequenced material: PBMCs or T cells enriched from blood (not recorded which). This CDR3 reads CATGGSGGYSGANVLTF. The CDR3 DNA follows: TGTGCCACCGGAGGTAGCGGGGGGTACTCTGGGGCCAACGTCCTGACTTTC.